The rows below give T cell receptor beta chains drawn from one sample of a study of control samples from healthy donors and cancer patients. TCRdb's copy holds only in-frame clones and misses some; the assay was immunoSEQ multiplex PCR. The sample yields some 120,000 clones, 75% to 95% seen once. Sequenced material: blood. Source of these receptors: a man between 18 and 35 years old in good health. Each CDR3 is given with its conserved first and last residue. Each record gives: V gene, CDR3 length, J gene, D gene, CDR3 protein. A D gene is named only where the DNA matches it firmly.

V: TRBV6-5
length: 15
J: TRBJ2-2
D: TRBD2
CDR3: CASGPGLAVTGELFF

V: TRBV30
length: 13
J: TRBJ1-6
D: .
CDR3: CAWSQQGNSPLHF

V: TRBV6-4
length: 13
J: TRBJ2-1
D: .
CDR3: CASSGGPAMEQFF

V: TRBV5-4
length: 15
J: TRBJ2-6
D: .
CDR3: CASRPDRSGANVLTF

V: TRBV27
length: 14
J: TRBJ1-5
D: .
CDR3: CASSFGGVNQPQHF

V: TRBV3-1/TRBV3-2
length: 11
J: TRBJ2-5
D: TRBD2
CDR3: CASRSGGDQYF

V: TRBV7-9
length: 18
J: TRBJ2-2
D: TRBD2
CDR3: CASSPWTSGRARTGELFF

V: TRBV11-3
length: 18
J: TRBJ2-1
D: .
CDR3: CASSSIFPTGLWGNEQFF

V: TRBV9
length: 17
J: TRBJ2-2
D: .
CDR3: CASSVAQKGANTGELFF

V: TRBV7-2
length: 14
J: TRBJ2-3
D: TRBD1
CDR3: CASSLRGRVDTQYF

V: TRBV2
length: 14
J: TRBJ1-1
D: TRBD1
CDR3: CAIDGTGMNTEAFF

V: TRBV29-1
length: 13
J: TRBJ1-2
D: .
CDR3: CSVPKARIYGYTF

V: TRBV19
length: 15
J: TRBJ1-1
D: .
CDR3: CASSISFRENTEAFF

V: TRBV5-8
length: 15
J: TRBJ1-5
D: TRBD1
CDR3: CASSPGTGSNQPQHF

V: TRBV6-2/TRBV6-3
length: 14
J: TRBJ2-3
D: TRBD2
CDR3: CASSTLAGVDTQYF

V: TRBV7-9
length: 11
J: TRBJ1-4
D: .
CDR3: CASSAVEKLFF

V: TRBV28
length: 19
J: TRBJ1-1
D: TRBD1
CDR3: CASSYPWAGGVGLNTEAFF